The 14 T cell receptor beta chains listed next were all sequenced from one sample in a study of technical replicates of blood from several donors. Using immunoSEQ multiplex PCR, the repertoire was profiled, and TCRdb retains in-frame clones only, with some absent. Seen here are tens of thousands of clones, roughly 94% observed once, and the top ten hold less than 0.35%. Sequenced: T cells isolated from PBMCs. These receptors all stem from a human donor in good health.

The chain recombines TRBV6-1 with TRBJ1-1, with D perhaps matching TRBD1 (6 bases). The germline V gene has CDR1 MNHNS and CDR2 SASEGT. The CDR3 sequence is 15 residues long. V was pared by 3 bases and J by 0 bases, with 11 bases between. The CDR3 sequence is CASSDRGQVNTEAFF. CDR3 nucleotide sequence: TGTGCCAGCAGTGACAGGGGCCAAGTGAACACTGAAGCTTTCTTT.

This sequence joins TRBV19 and TRBJ1-5; D might be TRBD1 (6 bases). Germline V gene sequence: CDR1 LNHDA, CDR2 SQIVND (reference sequence). The CDR3 extends over 17 amino acids. Trimming removed 0 bases from V and 4 bases from J, with 16 bases in between. The CDR3 sequence is CASSIDLADTGNQPQHF. CDR3 DNA: TGTGCCAGTAGTATAGATCTTGCGGACACAGGGAATCAGCCCCAGCATTTT.

This chain connects TRBV28 to TRBJ2-1; 7 positions match TRBD1. Germline V gene data show CDR1 as MDHEN and CDR2 as SYDVKM. With V trimmed by 3 bases and J by 4 bases, 6 bases remained unmatched. This CDR3 contains 15 residues. CDR3 coding DNA: TGTGCCAGCAGTTTTAAGGGGGCCATTTACAATGAGCAGTTCTTC. Translation gives CASSFKGAIYNEQFF.

The gene calls are TRBV7-8 and TRBJ2-3, with D unclear. Germline V gene data show CDR1 as SGHVS and CDR2 as FQNEAQ. This CDR3 has 16 amino acids. Trimming removed 5 bases at V and 0 bases at J, with 15 bases between. The CDR3 sequence is CASSPQYLTSTDTQYF. In DNA, the CDR3 is TGTGCCAGCAGCCCTCAGTATCTCACGAGCACAGATACGCAGTATTTT.

V gene TRBV6-1 combines with J gene TRBJ2-1; TRBD2 agrees at 15 bases. V lost 9 bases to trimming and J lost 6 bases; unmatched junction nucleotides: 3. The CDR3 has 14 residues. Looked up from germline, CDR1 is MNHNS and CDR2 is SASEGT. In nucleotides, the CDR3 is TGTGCCAGTAGGACTAGCGGGAGGGCCAATGAGCAGTTCTTC. Translated, it gives CASRTSGRANEQFF.

The rearrangement joins TRBV11-2 to TRBJ2-7, with D tentatively TRBD1 (5 bases). The CDR3 totals 15 residues. The V and J ends lost 5 bases and 6 bases respectively, with 20 bases between them. Germline CDR1 is SGHAT and CDR2 is FQNNGV. The CDR3 nucleotides are TGTGCCAGCAGCCCCATAAGGGGATGGGCCCTCGAGCAGTACTTC. Translation: CASSPIRGWALEQYF.

This chain links TRBV29-1 with TRBJ2-5; possibly TRBD1 for D (5 bases). Germline V gene sequence: CDR1 SQVTM, CDR2 ANQGSEA. The CDR3 runs to 14 residues. Trimming stripped 7 bases from V and 2 bases from J, with 17 bases between. The CDR3 coding sequence is TGCAGCGCAGACGGAGATCCAGGGCAAGAGACCCAGTACTTC. This translates into CSADGDPGQETQYF.

The chain couples TRBV5-1 to TRBJ2-1, with D possibly matching TRBD1 (6 bases). Germline values: CDR1 SGHRS, CDR2 YFSETQ. This CDR3 is built from 16 residues. V dropped 5 bases and J dropped 7 bases, with 22 bases sitting between them. The CDR3 loop is CASRYRRGPLLNEQFF. The CDR3 nucleotides read TGCGCCAGCAGATACCGCAGGGGCCCACTCCTGAATGAGCAGTTCTTC.

The gene calls are TRBV9 and TRBJ2-3; possible D gene TRBD1, 6 bases. CDR3 length: 17 residues. Germline V gene data show CDR1 as SGDLS and CDR2 as YYNGEE. The ends were cut back, 0 bases at V and 0 bases at J, with 14 bases in the middle. The CDR3 coding sequence is TGTGCCAGCAGCGTAGTCCCGACAGGACCTAGCACAGATACGCAGTATTTT. Its translation is CASSVVPTGPSTDTQYF. The full variable domain, its missing parts supplied by reference TRBV9 and TRBJ2-3, is DSGVTQTPKHLITATGQRVTLRCSPRSGDLSVYWYQQSLDQGLQFLIQYYNGEERAKGNILERFSAQQFPDLHSELNLSSLELGDSALYFCASSVVPTGPSTDTQYFGPGTRLTVL.

The rearrangement links TRBV28 to TRBJ1-4, with TRBD1 matching over 10 bases. V trimming: 6 bases; J trimming: 7 bases; junction bases outside the gene matches: 17. The CDR3 is made up of 18 amino acids. CDR1 and CDR2 (germline): MDHEN, SYDVKM. The chain's CDR3 is CASSSPGTGVSCGEKLFF. As DNA, the CDR3 is TGTGCCAGCAGCAGTCCCGGGACAGGGGTAAGTTGCGGTGAAAAACTGTTTTTT.

Only one count was recorded for this clone. The V call is TRBV7-2, the J call TRBJ1-1; a possible D gene is TRBD1 (5 bases). Per the germline V gene, CDR1 is SGHTA and CDR2 is FQGNSA. V shed 5 bases and J shed 6 bases, with 16 bases lying between them. CDR3 length: 14 residues. CDR3 sequence (DNA): TGTGCCAGCAGCAGGGGACTGTTGTACGCTGAAGCTTTCTTT. It translates to CASSRGLLYAEAFF.

This chain connects TRBV9 to TRBJ1-1; D is perhaps TRBD1 (5 bases). Per the germline V gene, CDR1 is SGDLS and CDR2 is YYNGEE. This CDR3 has 12 residues. Trimming removed 4 bases at V and 7 bases at J, with 11 bases between. The CDR3 DNA is TGTGCCAGCAGCCGGCAGGGCAGTGAAGCTTTCTTT. It encodes CASSRQGSEAFF. The whole variable domain, remainder taken from reference TRBV9 and TRBJ1-1, is DSGVTQTPKHLITATGQRVTLRCSPRSGDLSVYWYQQSLDQGLQFLIQYYNGEERAKGNILERFSAQQFPDLHSELNLSSLELGDSALYFCASSRQGSEAFFGQGTRLTVV.

This rearrangement joins TRBV15 to TRBJ1-1; 7 positions agree with TRBD1. With 0 bases clipped from V and 3 bases from J, the junction kept 4 bases outside the gene matches. The germline V gene has CDR1 LNHNV and CDR2 YYDKDF (reference sequence). This CDR3 has 15 amino acids. The CDR3 is CATSRERQGYTEAFF. In DNA form, the CDR3 reads TGTGCCACCAGCAGAGAGCGACAGGGTTACACTGAAGCTTTCTTT.

This chain connects TRBV6-1 to TRBJ2-7, with 15 positions matching TRBD2. This CDR3 has 14 residues. V dropped 4 bases and J dropped 6; count of bases not matched to a gene: 1. Germline V lookup: CDR1 MNHNS, CDR2 SASEGT. The CDR3 here is CASSAGLAGGEQYF. Written as DNA, the CDR3 is TGTGCCAGCAGTGCGGGACTAGCGGGAGGCGAGCAGTACTTC.